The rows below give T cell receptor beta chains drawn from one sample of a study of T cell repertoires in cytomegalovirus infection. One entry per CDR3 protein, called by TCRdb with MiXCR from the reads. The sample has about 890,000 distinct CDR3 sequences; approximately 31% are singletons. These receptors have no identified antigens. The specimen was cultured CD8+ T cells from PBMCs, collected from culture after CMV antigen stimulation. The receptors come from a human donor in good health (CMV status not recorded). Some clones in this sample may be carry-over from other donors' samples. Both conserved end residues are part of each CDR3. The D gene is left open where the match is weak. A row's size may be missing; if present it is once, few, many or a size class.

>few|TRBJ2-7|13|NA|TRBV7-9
CASSSRVGDEQYF
TGTGCCAGCAGCTCGAGAGTGGGTGACGAGCAGTACTTC
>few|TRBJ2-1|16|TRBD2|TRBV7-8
CASSLDGGGYYNEQFF
TGTGCCAGCAGCTTAGACGGGGGGGGCTACTACAATGAGCAGTTCTTC
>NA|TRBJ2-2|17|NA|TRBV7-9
CASSFPTVEPNTGELFF
TGTGCCAGCAGCTTTCCGACTGTAGAACCGAACACCGGGGAGCTGTTTTTT
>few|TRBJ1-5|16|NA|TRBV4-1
CASSQKTEIGNQPQHF
TGCGCCAGCAGCCAAAAAACAGAGATTGGCAATCAGCCCCAGCATTTT
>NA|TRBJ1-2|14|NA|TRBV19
CASSVYSINYGYTF
TGTGCCAGTAGTGTCTACTCGATTAACTATGGCTACACCTTC
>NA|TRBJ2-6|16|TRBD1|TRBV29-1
CSAVTGDFSGANVLTF
TGCAGCGCCGTGACAGGGGACTTCTCTGGGGCCAACGTCCTGACTTTC
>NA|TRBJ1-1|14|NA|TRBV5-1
CASRPDTMNTEAFF
TGCGCCAGCAGGCCGGACACTATGAACACTGAAGCTTTCTTT
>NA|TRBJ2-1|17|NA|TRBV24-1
CATSGSPELGSYNEQFF
TGTGCCACCAGTGGCTCTCCCGAGTTGGGCTCCTACAATGAGCAGTTCTTC
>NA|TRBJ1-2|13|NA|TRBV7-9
CASSPTRSYGYTF
TGTGCCAGCAGCCCCACGAGGTCCTATGGCTACACCTTC
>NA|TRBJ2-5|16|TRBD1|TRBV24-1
CATSDLQGVGTETQYF
TGTGCCACCAGTGACTTACAGGGGGTTGGTACAGAGACCCAGTACTTC
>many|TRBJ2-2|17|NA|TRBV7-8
CASSFPPGTPNTGELFF
TGTGCCAGCAGCTTTCCCCCCGGGACTCCGAACACCGGGGAGCTGTTTTTT
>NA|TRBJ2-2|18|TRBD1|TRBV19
CASSIRVRVQGEAGELFF
TGTGCCAGTAGTATAAGAGTCCGTGTCCAGGGGGAAGCCGGGGAGCTGTTTTTT
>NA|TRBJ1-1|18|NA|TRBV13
CASSRGTKSLFMNTEAYF
TGTGCCAGCAGCCGGGGGACAAAATCCCTTTTTATGAACACTGAAGCTTACTTT
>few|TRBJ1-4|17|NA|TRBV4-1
CASSQDGRSGMGEKLFF
TGCGCCAGCAGCCAAGATGGGAGGTCCGGAATGGGTGAAAAACTGTTTTTT
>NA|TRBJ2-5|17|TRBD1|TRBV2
CASSGDRDRVAVETQYF
TGTGCCAGCAGTGGAGATAGGGACAGGGTTGCGGTGGAGACCCAGTACTTC
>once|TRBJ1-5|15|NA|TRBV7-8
CASSSEVLRTDTQHF
TGTGCCAGCAGCTCCGAGGTATTGAGGACAGATACGCAGCATTTT
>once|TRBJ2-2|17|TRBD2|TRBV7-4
CASSFSTSGGNTEELFF
TGTGCCAGCAGCTTCTCAACTAGCGGGGGCAACACCGAGGAGCTGTTTTTT
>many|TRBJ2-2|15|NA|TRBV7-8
CASSRELPGAGELFF
TGTGCCAGCAGCCGGGAGCTCCCGGGGGCCGGGGAGCTGTTTTTT
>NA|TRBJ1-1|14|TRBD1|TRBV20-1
CSAGRTGGLAEAFF
TGCAGTGCTGGCAGGACAGGGGGATTAGCTGAAGCTTTCTTT
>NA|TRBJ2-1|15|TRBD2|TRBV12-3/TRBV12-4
CASRAHDIAGHEQFF
TGTGCCAGCAGGGCCCATGATATAGCGGGCCATGAGCAGTTCTTC
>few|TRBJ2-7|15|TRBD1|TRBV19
CASSIIRDRPYEQYF
TGTGCCAGTAGTATAATCCGGGACAGACCCTACGAGCAGTACTTC
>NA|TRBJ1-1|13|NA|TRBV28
CASFRDGNTEAFF
TGTGCCAGTTTCCGGGACGGGAACACTGAAGCTTTCTTT
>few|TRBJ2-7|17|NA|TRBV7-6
CASRADPGDSDDYEQYF
TGTGCCAGCAGGGCCGATCCGGGGGACAGTGACGACTACGAGCAGTACTTC
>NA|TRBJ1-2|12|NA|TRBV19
CAGRQGTYGYTF
TGTGCCGGGCGCCAGGGGACCTATGGCTACACCTTC
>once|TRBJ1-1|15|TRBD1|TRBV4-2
CASSQSTGVMAEAFF
TGTGCCAGCAGCCAATCGACAGGGGTGATGGCTGAAGCTTTCTTT
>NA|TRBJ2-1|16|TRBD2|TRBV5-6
CASSSGGSLVVNEQFF
TGTGCCAGCAGCTCCGGCGGGAGTCTAGTTGTCAATGAGCAGTTCTTC
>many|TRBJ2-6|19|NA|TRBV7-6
CASSLFSAADFSGANVLTF
TGTGCCAGCAGCTTATTTTCTGCGGCAGACTTCTCTGGGGCCAACGTCCTGACTTTC
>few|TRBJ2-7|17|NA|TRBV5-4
CASSSNSLGGPTYEQYF
TGTGCCAGCAGCTCCAACTCCCTCGGGGGGCCCACCTACGAGCAGTACTTC
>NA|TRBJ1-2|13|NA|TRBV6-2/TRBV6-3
CASSTSEAYGYTF
TGTGCCAGCAGTACAAGTGAGGCCTATGGCTACACCTTC
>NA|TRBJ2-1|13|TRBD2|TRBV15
CATTGGSYNEQFF
TGTGCTACCACGGGGGGCTCCTACAATGAGCAGTTCTTC
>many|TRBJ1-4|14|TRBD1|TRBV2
CASSGTGLNEKLFF
TGTGCCAGCTCAGGGACAGGCTTAAATGAAAAACTGTTTTTT
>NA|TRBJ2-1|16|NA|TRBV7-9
CASSLLGTGLAEEQFF
TGTGCCAGCAGCCTGCTTGGGACGGGACTTGCGGAGGAGCAGTTCTTC
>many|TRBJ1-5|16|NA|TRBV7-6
CASSPDGPLSNQPQHF
TGTGCCAGCAGTCCGGACGGCCCGTTGAGCAATCAGCCCCAGCATTTT
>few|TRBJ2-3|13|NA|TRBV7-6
CASSGERTDTQYF
TGTGCCAGCAGCGGGGAGCGCACAGATACGCAGTATTTT
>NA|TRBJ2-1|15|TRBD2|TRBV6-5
CASSLGAGTYNEQFF
TGTGCCAGCAGTTTAGGAGCGGGGACTTACAATGAGCAGTTCTTC
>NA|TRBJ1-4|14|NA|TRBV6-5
CASSYSGSQEKLFF
TGTGCCAGCAGTTACTCAGGGTCTCAGGAAAAACTGTTTTTT
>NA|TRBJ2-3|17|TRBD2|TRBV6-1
CASSGSTSGGEADTQYF
TGTGCCAGCAGTGGGTCGACTAGCGGGGGGGAGGCAGATACGCAGTATTTT
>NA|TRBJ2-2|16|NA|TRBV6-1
CASSADPAANTGELFF
TGTGCCAGCAGCGCCGACCCAGCTGCGAACACCGGGGAGCTGTTTTTT
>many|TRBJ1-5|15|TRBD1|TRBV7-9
CASSSETGGNQPQHF
TGTGCCAGCAGCTCCGAGACAGGGGGCAATCAGCCCCAGCATTTT
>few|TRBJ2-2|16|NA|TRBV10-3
CAISDNREANTGELFF
TGTGCCATCAGTGACAACAGGGAGGCGAACACCGGGGAGCTGTTTTTT
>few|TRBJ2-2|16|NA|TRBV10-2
CASSDVVGDFGGELFF
TGCGCCAGCAGTGATGTGGTGGGGGATTTTGGCGGGGAGCTGTTTTTT